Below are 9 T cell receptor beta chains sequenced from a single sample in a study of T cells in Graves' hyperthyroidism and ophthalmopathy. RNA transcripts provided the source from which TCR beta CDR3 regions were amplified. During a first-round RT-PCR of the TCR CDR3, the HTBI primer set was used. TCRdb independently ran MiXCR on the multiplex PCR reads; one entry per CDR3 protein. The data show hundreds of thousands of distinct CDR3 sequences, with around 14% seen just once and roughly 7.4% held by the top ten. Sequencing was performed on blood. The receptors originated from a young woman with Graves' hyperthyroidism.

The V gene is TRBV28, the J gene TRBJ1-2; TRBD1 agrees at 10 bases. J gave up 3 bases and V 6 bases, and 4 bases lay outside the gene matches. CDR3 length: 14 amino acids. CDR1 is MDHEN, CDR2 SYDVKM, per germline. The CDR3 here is CASRPGQGYYGYTF. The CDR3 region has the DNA TGTGCCAGCAGACCGGGACAGGGGTACTATGGCTACACCTTC.

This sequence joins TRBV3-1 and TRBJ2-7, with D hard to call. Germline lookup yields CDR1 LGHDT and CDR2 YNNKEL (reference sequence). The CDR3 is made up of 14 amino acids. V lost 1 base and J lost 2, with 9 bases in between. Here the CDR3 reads CASSQGSGTYEQYF. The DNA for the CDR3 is TGTGCCAGCAGCCAAGGGAGTGGAACCTACGAGCAGTACTTC.

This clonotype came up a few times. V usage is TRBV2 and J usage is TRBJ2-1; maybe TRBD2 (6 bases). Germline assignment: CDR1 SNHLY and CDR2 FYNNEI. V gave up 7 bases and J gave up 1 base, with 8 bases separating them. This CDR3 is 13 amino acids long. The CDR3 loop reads CASNAGSYNEQFF. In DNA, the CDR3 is TGTGCCAGCAACGCGGGATCCTACAATGAGCAGTTCTTC.

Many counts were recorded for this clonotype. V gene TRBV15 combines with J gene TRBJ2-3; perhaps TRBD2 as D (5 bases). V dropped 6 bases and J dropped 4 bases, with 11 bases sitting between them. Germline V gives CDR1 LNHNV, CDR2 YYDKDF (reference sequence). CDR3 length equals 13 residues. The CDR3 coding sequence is TGTGCCACCAGGGTACTAGTCTCAGATACGCAGTATTTT. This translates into CATRVLVSDTQYF.

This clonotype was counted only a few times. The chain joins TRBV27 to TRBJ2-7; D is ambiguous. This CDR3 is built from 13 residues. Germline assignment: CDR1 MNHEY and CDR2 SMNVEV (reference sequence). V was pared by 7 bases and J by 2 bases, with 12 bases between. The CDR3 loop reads CASTSPAPYEQYF. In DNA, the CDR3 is TGTGCCAGCACCTCTCCAGCCCCCTACGAGCAGTACTTC.

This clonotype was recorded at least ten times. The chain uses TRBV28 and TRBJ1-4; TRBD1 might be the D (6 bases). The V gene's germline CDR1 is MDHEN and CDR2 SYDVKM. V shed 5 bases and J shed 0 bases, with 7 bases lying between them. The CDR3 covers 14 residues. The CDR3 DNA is TGTGCCAGCAGTAACAGGGCAACTAATGAAAAACTGTTTTTT. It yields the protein CASSNRATNEKLFF.

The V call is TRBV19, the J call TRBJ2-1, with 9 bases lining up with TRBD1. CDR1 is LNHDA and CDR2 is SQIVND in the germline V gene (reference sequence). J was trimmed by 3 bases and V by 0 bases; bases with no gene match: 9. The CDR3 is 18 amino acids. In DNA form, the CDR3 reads TGTGCCAGTAGTATAGATAGCTTCGGGACAGGGCACTACAATGAGCAGTTCTTC. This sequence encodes CASSIDSFGTGHYNEQFF.

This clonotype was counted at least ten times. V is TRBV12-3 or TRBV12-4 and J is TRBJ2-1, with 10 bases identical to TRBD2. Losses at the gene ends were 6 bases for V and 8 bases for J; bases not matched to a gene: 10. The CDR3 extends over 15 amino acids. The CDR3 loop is CASSPSGRARHEQFF. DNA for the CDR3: TGTGCCAGCAGCCCGAGCGGGAGGGCCCGCCATGAGCAGTTCTTC.

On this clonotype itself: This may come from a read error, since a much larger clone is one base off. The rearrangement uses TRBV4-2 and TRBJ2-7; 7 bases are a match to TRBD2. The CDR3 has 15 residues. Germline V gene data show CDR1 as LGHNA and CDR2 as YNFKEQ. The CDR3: CASSQAYGGTYGQYF. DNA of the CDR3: TGTGCCAGCAGCCAAGCTTACGGGGGGACCTACGGGCAGTACTTC.